Described below is a single T cell receptor (beta chain) sequence and its context. The target antigen is unknown. The data are from a study of cytomegalovirus exposure and HLA in healthy donors. PCR was performed using 60 Vbeta and 13 Jbeta primers. The method was immunoSEQ multiplex PCR; TCRdb's version includes in-frame clones alone and lacks a portion of them. Among 65,000 or so clones listed, 62% were seen once. V was shortened by 0 bases and J by 9 bases, with 14 bases between the two germline ends. The CDR3 sequence is 14 residues long. Germline loops: CDR1 SGHAT, CDR2 FQNNGV. Whole-study results and caveats: A classifier reportedly called cytomegalovirus status with high sensitivity and specificity. Several top significant clusters appeared, in a later analysis, to be linked to common viral pathogens.

This receptor was identified in a man in his thirties or forties in good health and CMV-seronegative. V and J are TRBV11-2 and TRBJ2-5; D perhaps matches TRBD2 (5 bases). The material sequenced was PBMCs. CDR3 DNA: TGTGCCAGCAGCTTAGAGTTGCCGGGGTCGGCCCAGTACTTC. This encodes CASSLELPGSAQYF.